Below, one TCR beta chain is given with its context. The data are from a study of cytomegalovirus exposure and HLA in healthy donors. 13 Jbeta primers and 60 Vbeta primers were used for the PCR. Assay: immunoSEQ multiplex PCR; the TCRdb copy retains only in-frame clones and omits some. The sample yields 110,000 to 150,000 clones, 77% seen once. This CDR3 contains 14 residues. Trimming shortened V by 5 bases and J by 3 bases, and 12 bases separated the two germline ends. Per the germline V gene, CDR1 is SGHNT and CDR2 is YYREEE (reference sequence). The clonotype comes from a male donor in good health and CMV-seronegative. The sample was PBMCs. V and J are TRBV5-4 and TRBJ2-1, with D possibly being TRBD2 (6 bases). The CDR3 sequence: CASRQPGLYNEQFF. The CDR3 bases are TGTGCCAGCAGGCAACCGGGACTCTACAATGAGCAGTTCTTC.